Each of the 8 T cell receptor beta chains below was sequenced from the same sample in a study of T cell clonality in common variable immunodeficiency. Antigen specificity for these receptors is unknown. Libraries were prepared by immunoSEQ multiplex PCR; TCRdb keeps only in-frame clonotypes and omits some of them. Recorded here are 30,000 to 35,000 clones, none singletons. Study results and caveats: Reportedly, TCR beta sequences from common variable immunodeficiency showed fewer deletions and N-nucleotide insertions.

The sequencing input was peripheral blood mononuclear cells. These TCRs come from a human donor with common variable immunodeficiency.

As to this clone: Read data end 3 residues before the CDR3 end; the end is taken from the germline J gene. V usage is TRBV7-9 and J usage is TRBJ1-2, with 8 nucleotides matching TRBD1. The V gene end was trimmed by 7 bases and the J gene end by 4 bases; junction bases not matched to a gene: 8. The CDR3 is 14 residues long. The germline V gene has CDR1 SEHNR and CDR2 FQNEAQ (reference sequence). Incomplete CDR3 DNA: TGTGCCAGCACCCGGCAGGGGGCGGGCTATGGC. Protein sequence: CASTRQGAGYG. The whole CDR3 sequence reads CASTRQGAGYGYTF. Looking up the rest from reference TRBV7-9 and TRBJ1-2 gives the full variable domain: DTGVSQNPRHKITKRGQNVTFRCDPISEHNRLYWYRQTLGQGPEFLTYFQNEAQLEKSRLLSDRFSAERPKGSFSTLEIQRTEQGDSAMYLCASTRQGAGYGYTFGSGTRLTVV.

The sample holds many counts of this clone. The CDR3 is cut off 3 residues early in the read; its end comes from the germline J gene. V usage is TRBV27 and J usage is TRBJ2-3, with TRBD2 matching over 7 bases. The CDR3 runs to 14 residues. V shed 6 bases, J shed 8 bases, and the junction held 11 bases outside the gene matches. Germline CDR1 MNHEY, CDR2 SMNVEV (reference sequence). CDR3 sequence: CASSPGGYTLTQYF. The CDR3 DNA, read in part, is TGTGCCAGCAGCCCCGGGGGGTATACGCTTACG.

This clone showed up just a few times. This chain's CDR3 is CAWSVLGTGRTDTQYF. The part of the CDR3 DNA that was read is TGTGCCTGGAGTGTACTAGGGACAGGGCGCACAGATACG. The chain joins TRBV30 to TRBJ2-3, with 9 bases matching TRBD1. The read terminates 3 residues ahead of where the CDR3 ends, so the germline J gene completes it. There are 16 residues in the CDR3. The J segment lost 1 base and the V segment lost 0 bases, leaving 5 bases of the junction unmatched. CDR1 GTSNPN and CDR2 SVGIG come from the germline V gene (reference sequence).

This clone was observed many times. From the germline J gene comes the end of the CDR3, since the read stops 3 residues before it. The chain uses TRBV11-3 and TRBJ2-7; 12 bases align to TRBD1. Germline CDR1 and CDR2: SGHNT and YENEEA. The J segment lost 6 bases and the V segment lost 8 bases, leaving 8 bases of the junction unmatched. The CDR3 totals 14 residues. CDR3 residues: CASAERDRGREQYF. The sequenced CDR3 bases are TGTGCCAGCGCTGAGAGGGACAGGGGGCGCGAG.

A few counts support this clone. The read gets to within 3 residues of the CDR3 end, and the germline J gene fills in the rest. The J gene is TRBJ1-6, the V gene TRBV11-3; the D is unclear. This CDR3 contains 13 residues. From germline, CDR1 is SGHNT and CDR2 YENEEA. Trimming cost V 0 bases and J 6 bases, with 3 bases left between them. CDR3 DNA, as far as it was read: TGTGCCAGCAGCTTAGACAGTAATTCACCC. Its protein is CASSLDSNSP. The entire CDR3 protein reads CASSLDSNSPLHF.

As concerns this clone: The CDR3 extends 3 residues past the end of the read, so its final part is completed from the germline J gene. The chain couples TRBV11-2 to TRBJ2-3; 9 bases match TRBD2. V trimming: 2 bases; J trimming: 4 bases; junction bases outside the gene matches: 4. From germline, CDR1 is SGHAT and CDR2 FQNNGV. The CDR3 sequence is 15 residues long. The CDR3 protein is CASSLIAGVADTQYF. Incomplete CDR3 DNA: TGTGCCAGCAGCTTAATAGCGGGAGTAGCAGATACG.

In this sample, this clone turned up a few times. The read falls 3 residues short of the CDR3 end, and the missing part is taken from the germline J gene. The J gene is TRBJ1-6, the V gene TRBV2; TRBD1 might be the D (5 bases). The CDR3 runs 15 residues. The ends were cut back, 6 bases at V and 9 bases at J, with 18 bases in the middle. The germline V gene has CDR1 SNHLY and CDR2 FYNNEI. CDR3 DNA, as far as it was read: TGTGCCAGCAGCCAAATAGACGGGGGGATTTCACCC. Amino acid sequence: CASSQIDGGISP. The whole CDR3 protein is CASSQIDGGISPLHF.

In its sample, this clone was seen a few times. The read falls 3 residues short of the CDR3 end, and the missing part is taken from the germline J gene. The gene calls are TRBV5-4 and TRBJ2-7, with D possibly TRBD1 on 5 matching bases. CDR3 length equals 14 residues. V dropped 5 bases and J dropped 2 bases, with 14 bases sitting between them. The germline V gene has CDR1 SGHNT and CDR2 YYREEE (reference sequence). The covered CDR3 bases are TGTGCCAGCAGTTCCCCAGGGAACCCCTACGAG. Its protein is CASSSPGNPYE. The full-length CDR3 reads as CASSSPGNPYEQYF.